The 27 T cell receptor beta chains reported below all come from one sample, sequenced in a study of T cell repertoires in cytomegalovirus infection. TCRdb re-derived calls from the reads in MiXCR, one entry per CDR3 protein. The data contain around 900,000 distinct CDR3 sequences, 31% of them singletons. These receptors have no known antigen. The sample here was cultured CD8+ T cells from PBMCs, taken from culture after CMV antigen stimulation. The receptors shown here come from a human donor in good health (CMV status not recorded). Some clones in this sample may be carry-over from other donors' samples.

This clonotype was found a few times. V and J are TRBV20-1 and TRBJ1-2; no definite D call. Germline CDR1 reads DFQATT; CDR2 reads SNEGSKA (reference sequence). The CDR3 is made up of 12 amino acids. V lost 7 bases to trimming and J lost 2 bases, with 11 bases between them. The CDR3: CSGLNPNYGYTF. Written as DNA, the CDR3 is TGCAGTGGCCTGAACCCCAACTATGGCTACACCTTC.

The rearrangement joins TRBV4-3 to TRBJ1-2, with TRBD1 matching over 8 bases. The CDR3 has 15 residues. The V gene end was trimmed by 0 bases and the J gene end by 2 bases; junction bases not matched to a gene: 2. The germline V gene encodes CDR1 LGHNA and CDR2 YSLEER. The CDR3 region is CASSQDRTGNYGYTF. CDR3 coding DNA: TGCGCCAGCAGCCAAGATCGGACAGGGAACTATGGCTACACCTTC.

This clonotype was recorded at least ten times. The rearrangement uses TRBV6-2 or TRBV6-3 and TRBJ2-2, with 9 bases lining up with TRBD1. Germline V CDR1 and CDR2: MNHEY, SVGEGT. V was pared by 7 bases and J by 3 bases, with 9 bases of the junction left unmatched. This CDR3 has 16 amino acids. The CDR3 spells CASKKGQGSDTGELFF. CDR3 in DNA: TGTGCCAGCAAAAAAGGACAGGGGTCTGACACCGGGGAGCTGTTTTTT.

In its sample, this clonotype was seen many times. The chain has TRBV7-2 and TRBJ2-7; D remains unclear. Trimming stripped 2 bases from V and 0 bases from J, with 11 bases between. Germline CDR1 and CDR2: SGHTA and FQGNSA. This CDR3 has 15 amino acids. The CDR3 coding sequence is TGTGCCAGCAGCTTATCTCTGGGTGGCTCCTACGAGCAGTACTTC. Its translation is CASSLSLGGSYEQYF.

CDR3 sequence (DNA): TGTGCCAGCAGGACAGCTACTTTAACCGGGGAGCTGTTTTTT. Amino acids: CASRTATLTGELFF. This chain connects TRBV6-5 to TRBJ2-2; D may be TRBD1 (5 bases). The CDR3 length is 14 residues. Looked up from germline, CDR1 is MNHEY and CDR2 is SVGAGI. V lost 6 bases, J lost 5 bases, and 13 bases lay in between.

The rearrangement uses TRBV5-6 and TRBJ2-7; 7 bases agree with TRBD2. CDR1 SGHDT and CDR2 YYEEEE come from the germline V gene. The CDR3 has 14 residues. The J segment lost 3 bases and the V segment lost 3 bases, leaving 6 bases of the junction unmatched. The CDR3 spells CASSYPGGRYEQYV. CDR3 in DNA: TGTGCCAGCAGCTACCCGGGAGGTCGCTACGAGCAGTACGTC.

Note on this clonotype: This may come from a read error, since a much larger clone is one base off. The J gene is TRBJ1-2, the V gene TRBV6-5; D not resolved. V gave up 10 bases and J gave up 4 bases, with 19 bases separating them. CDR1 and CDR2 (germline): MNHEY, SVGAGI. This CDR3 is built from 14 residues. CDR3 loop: CAIFDGPIGYGYTF. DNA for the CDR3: TGTGCCATCTTCGACGGGCCCATTGGCTATGGCTACACCTTC.

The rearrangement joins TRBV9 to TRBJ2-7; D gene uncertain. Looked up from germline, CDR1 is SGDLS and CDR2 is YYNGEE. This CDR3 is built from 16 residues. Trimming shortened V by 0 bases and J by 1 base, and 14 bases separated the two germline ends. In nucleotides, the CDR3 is TGTGCCAGCAGCGTAGTTCCCAGGTTGGGGTCCTACGAGCAGTACTTC. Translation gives CASSVVPRLGSYEQYF.

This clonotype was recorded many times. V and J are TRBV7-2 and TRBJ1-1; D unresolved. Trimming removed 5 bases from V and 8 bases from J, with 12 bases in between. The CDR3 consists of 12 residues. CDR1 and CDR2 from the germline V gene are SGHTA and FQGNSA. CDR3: CASSLIAREAFF. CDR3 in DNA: TGTGCCAGCAGCCTAATAGCAAGAGAAGCTTTCTTT.

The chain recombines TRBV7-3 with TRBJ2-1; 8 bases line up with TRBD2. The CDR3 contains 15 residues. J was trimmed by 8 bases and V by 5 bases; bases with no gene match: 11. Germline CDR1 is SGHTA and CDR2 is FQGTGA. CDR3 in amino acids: CASSPGTSWSDEQFF. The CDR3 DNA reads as TGTGCCAGCAGCCCCGGGACTAGTTGGTCTGATGAGCAGTTCTTC.

The CDR3 reads CASSEWELGPTNEKLFF. The CDR3 coding sequence is TGTGCCAGCAGTGAATGGGAATTGGGTCCAACTAATGAAAAACTGTTTTTT. This chain joins TRBV2 and TRBJ1-4; the D is unclear. V shed 2 bases and J shed 0 bases, with 13 bases lying between them. There are 17 residues in the CDR3. Germline CDR1 is SNHLY and CDR2 is FYNNEI.

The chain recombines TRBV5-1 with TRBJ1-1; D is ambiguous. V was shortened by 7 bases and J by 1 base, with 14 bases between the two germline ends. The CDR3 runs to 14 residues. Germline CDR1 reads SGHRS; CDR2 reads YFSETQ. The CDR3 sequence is CASSRMATNTEAFF. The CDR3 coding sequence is TGCGCCAGCTCGCGGATGGCGACGAACACTGAAGCTTTCTTT.

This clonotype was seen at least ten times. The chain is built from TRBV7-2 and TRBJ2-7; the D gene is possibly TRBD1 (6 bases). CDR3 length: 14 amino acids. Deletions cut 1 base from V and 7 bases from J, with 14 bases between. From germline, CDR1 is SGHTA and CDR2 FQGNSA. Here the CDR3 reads CASSLVQGFWEQYF. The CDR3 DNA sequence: TGTGCCAGCAGCTTAGTACAGGGATTTTGGGAGCAGTACTTC. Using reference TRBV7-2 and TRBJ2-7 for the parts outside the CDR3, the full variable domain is GAGVSQSPSNKVTEKGKDVELRCDPISGHTALYWYRQSLGQGLEFLIYFQGNSAPDKSGLPSDRFSAERTGGSVSTLTIQRTQQEDSAVYLCASSLVQGFWEQYFGPGTRLTVT.

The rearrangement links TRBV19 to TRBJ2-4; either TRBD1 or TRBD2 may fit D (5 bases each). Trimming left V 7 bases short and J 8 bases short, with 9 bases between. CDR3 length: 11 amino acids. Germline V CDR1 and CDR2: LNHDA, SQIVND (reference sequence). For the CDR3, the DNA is TGTGCCAGTAATGGGGGTTACATTCAGTACTTC. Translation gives CASNGGYIQYF.

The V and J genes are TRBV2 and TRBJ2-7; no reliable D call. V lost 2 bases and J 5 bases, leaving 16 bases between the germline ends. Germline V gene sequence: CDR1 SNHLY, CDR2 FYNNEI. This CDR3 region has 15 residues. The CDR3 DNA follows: TGTGCCAGCAGTGAAACGTTGTCCCAGGCCCACGAGCAGTACTTC. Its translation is CASSETLSQAHEQYF.

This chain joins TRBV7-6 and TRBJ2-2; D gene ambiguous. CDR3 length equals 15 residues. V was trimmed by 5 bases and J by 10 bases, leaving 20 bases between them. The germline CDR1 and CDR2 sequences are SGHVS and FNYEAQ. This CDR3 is CASSQTLVLGEELFF. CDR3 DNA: TGTGCCAGCAGCCAAACCTTAGTGCTGGGTGAGGAGCTGTTTTTT.

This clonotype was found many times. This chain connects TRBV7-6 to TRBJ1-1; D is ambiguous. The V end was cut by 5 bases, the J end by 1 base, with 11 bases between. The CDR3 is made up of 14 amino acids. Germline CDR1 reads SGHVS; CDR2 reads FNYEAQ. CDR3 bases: TGTGCCAGCAGCACCCTGGGCGGGAACACTGAAGCTTTCTTT. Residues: CASSTLGGNTEAFF.

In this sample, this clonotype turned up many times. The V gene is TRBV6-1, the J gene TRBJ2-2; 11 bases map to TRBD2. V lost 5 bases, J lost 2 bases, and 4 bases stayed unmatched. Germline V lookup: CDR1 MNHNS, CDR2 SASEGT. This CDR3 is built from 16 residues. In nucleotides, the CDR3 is TGTGCCAGCAGTAAACTAGCGGGGGCTAACACCGGGGAGCTGTTTTTT. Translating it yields CASSKLAGANTGELFF.

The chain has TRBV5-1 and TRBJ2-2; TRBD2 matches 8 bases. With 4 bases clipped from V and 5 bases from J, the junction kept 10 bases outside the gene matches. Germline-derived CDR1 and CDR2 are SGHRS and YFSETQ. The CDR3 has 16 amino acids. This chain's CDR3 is CASSSNLAGRTGELFF. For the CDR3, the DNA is TGCGCCAGCAGCAGTAATTTAGCGGGGAGGACCGGGGAGCTGTTTTTT.

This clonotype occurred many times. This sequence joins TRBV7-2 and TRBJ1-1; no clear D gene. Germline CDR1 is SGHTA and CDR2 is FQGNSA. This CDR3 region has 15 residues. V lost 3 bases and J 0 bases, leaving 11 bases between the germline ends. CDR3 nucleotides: TGTGCCAGCAGCTTTAGTGGAGGGATGAACACTGAAGCTTTCTTT. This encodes CASSFSGGMNTEAFF.

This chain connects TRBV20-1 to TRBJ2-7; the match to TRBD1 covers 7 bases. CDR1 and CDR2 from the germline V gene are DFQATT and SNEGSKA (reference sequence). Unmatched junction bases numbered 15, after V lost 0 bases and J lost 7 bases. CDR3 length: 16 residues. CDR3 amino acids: CSARDIVRTGKSEQYV. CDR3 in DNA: TGCAGTGCTAGAGATATAGTTCGGACAGGCAAATCTGAGCAGTACGTC.

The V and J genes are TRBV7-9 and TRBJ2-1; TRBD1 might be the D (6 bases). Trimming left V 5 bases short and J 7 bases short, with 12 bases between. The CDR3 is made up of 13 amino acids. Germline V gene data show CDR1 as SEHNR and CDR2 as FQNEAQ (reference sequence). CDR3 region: CASSPPGVNEQFF. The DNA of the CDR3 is TGTGCCAGCAGCCCCCCAGGGGTGAATGAGCAGTTCTTC.

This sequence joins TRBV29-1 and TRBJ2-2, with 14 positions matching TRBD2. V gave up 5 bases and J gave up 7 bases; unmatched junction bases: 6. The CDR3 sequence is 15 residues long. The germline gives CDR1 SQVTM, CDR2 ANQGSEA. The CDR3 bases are TGCAGCGTTCCGCGGACTAGCGGGGGGATCGGGGAGCTGTTTTTT. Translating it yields CSVPRTSGGIGELFF.

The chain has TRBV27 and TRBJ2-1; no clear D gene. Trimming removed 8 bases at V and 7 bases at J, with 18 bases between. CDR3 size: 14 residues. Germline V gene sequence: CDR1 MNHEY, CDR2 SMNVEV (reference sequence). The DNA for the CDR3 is TGTGCCAGCGCCCCTCCCTTTTGGGGTAATGAGCAGTTCTTC. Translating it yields CASAPPFWGNEQFF.

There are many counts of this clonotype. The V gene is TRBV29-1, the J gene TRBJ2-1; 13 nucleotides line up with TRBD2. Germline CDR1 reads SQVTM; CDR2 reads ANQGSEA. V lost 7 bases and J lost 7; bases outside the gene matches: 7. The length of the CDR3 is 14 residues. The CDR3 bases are TGCAGCGCCTTACTAGCGGGGGGGGAAAATGAGCAGTTCTTC. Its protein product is CSALLAGGENEQFF.

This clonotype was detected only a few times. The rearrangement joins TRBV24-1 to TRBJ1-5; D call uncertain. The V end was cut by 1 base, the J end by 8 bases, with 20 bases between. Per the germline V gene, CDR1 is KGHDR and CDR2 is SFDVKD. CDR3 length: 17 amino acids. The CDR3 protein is CATSDFANHREVEPQHF. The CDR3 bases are TGTGCCACCAGTGATTTTGCAAACCATCGCGAGGTGGAGCCCCAGCATTTT.

The DNA for the CDR3 is TGTGCCAGCAGTGAGACACAGCAAGAGACCCAGTACTTC. This translates into CASSETQQETQYF. The genes are TRBV2 and TRBJ2-5; D gene uncertain. Trimming took off 3 bases at V and 2 bases at J, with 7 bases between the two ends. In germline, CDR1 is SNHLY, CDR2 FYNNEI. The CDR3 covers 13 residues.